The 10 T cell receptor beta chains given below trace back to one sample, sequenced in a study of post-analysis software for immune sequencing data. Researchers reported that TCR beta cDNA libraries carried unique molecular identifiers. TCRdb recomputed calls from the PCR reads with MiXCR, one row per CDR3 protein. Found here are some 700,000 distinct CDR3 sequences, roughly three fifths of them singletons; the top ten hold around 11%. Study-level points and caveats: TRBV5-6, TRBV5-1 and TRBV20-1 were among four or five TRBV segments more frequent in patients than controls.

What these receptors recognize is not known. Source material: blood. Every receptor here comes from a girl aged 2-10 years with multiple sclerosis.

A word on this clonotype: One end of the junction varies from germline; a read error may be responsible. The chain carries TRBV20-1 and TRBJ2-1; maybe TRBD1 (5 bases). CDR1 and CDR2 (germline): DFQATT, SNEGSKA (reference sequence). There are 14 residues in the CDR3. CDR3 sequence (DNA): TGCGGTGCTAGAGATTATGCAGGGTACAATGAGCAGTTCTTC. It yields the protein CGARDYAGYNEQFF.

The chain joins TRBV11-2 to TRBJ2-5; TRBD1 might be the D (6 bases). The better agreement between TRBJ2-4 and the DNA end casts doubt on the J call. The CDR3 totals 15 residues. Germline CDR1 SGHAT, CDR2 FQNNGV. Here the CDR3 reads CASSKEWGRENIQYF. DNA for the CDR3: TGTGCCAGCAGCAAAGAGTGGGGGCGCGAAAACATTCAGTACTTC.

The chain employs TRBV12-5 and TRBJ2-1; the D is unclear. Trimming took 6 bases from V and 10 from J, leaving 13 bases between them. The CDR3 covers 12 residues. Germline lookup yields CDR1 LGHNT and CDR2 FRNRAP. For the CDR3, the DNA is TGTGCTAGTGGCCACAGCACCATCGAGCAGTTCTTC. This encodes CASGHSTIEQFF.

In DNA, the CDR3 is TGTGCCAGCTCACCTGGGCAGAAAGCCTACGAGCAGTACTTC. Translated, it gives CASSPGQKAYEQYF. The chain carries TRBV18 and TRBJ2-7; D not resolved. This CDR3 has 14 amino acids. V lost 3 bases to trimming and J lost 2 bases, with 11 bases between them. CDR1 is KGHSH and CDR2 is LQKENI in the germline V gene.

This clonotype has just a few counts. The V and J genes are TRBV5-6 and TRBJ2-5; 7 bases line up with TRBD2. Germline CDR1 is SGHDT and CDR2 is YYEEEE. Losses at the gene ends were 7 bases for V and 1 base for J; bases not matched to a gene: 7. This CDR3 spans 14 amino acids. DNA for the CDR3: TGTGCCAGCGAAAGGGGACTACCCCAAGAGACCCAGTACTTC. This gives the protein CASERGLPQETQYF.

The CDR3 reads CSVEDDWSYNEQFF. The CDR3 DNA sequence: TGCAGCGTTGAAGATGACTGGAGCTACAATGAGCAGTTCTTC. The genes are TRBV29-1 and TRBJ2-1, with unresolved D. CDR1 is SQVTM and CDR2 is ANQGSEA in the germline V gene. This CDR3 is built from 14 residues. Trimming took off 0 bases at V and 3 bases at J, with 9 bases between the two ends.

V and J are TRBV10-3 and TRBJ2-3, with D perhaps matching TRBD2 (6 bases). The CDR3 length is 11 residues. The germline V gene encodes CDR1 ENHRY and CDR2 SYGVKD. V lost 8 bases and J 6 bases, leaving 9 bases between the germline ends. DNA of the CDR3: TGTGCCATCGGCCGGGGGGATACGCAGTATTTT. Amino acid sequence: CAIGRGDTQYF.

V usage is TRBV12-3 or TRBV12-4 and J usage is TRBJ2-5; D is undetermined. The CDR3 contains 16 residues. Trimming took 7 bases from V and 5 from J, leaving 23 bases between them. The CDR3 loop is CASTPTHDLIDETQYF. CDR3 sequence (DNA): TGTGCCAGCACTCCTACCCACGACCTGATTGATGAGACCCAGTACTTC.

The sample holds a few counts of this clonotype. The J gene is TRBJ2-1, the V gene TRBV20-1; D could derive from TRBD1 or TRBD2 (5 bases each). Germline values: CDR1 DFQATT, CDR2 SNEGSKA (reference sequence). The V end was cut by 5 bases, the J end by 1 base, with 18 bases between. This CDR3 spans 16 amino acids. The CDR3 nucleotides read TGCAGTGCTCTCACCCAGGGACCCCTTTCCTACAATGAGCAGTTCTTC. Protein: CSALTQGPLSYNEQFF.

The chain uses TRBV29-1 and TRBJ2-7, with 8 bases fitting TRBD2. This CDR3 is 14 amino acids long. CDR1 SQVTM and CDR2 ANQGSEA come from the germline V gene. Losses at the gene ends were 6 bases for V and 1 base for J; bases not matched to a gene: 8. As DNA, the CDR3 is TGCAGCGTCGGGGGGGCCTCGGCTTCCTACGAGCAGTACTTC. Translation: CSVGGASASYEQYF.